Here is one TCR beta chain with its context. CDR1 is LNHDA and CDR2 is SQIVND in the germline V gene (reference sequence). CDR3 length equals 18 residues. V lost 5 bases, J lost 0 bases, and 7 bases stayed unmatched. While infection was still active, Seattle patients were enrolled and then followed longitudinally. The data belong to a study of blood T cell repertoires in COVID-19. Study-level background: In each case, the material was cDNA or gDNA derived from T cells, B-cell-depleted T cells, or PBMCs.

In the study's own analysis: Cell counts per sample came from amplifying reference gene primers. TCRdb's table, derived via immunoSEQ multiplex PCR, lists solely in-frame clones and lacks some. The D gene and trimming were derived from the DNA, and the V and J assignments and clone size from that table. The table has roughly 68,000 clones, 70% to 90% seen once. The source material was peripheral blood. The sequence derives from a woman aged 45-60 years with COVID-19, enrolled during active disease. The rearrangement joins TRBV19 to TRBJ2-2, with TRBD2 matching 12 bases. The CDR3 here is CASSGTSGHFTNTGELFF. The CDR3 region has the DNA TGTGCCAGTAGTGGGACTAGCGGGCATTTCACGAACACCGGGGAGCTGTTTTTT.